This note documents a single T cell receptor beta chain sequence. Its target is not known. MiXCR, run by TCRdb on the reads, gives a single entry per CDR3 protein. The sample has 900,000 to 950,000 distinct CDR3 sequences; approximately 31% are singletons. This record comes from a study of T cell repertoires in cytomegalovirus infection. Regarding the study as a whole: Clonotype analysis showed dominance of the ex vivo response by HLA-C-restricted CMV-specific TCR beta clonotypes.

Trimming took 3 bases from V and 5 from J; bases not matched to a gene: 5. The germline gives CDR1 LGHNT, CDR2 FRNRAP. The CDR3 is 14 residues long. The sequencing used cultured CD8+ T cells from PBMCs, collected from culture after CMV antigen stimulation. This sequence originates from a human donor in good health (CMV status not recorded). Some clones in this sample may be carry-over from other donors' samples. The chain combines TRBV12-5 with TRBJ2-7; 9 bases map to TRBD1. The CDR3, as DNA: TGTGCTAGTGGTTTCGGGACAGGGTTTAACGAGCAGTACGTC. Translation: CASGFGTGFNEQYV.